A selection of T cell receptor beta chains follows, all from one sample in a study of identical twins. TCRdb recomputed calls from the 5' RACE reads with MiXCR, one row per CDR3 protein. Here the sample spans 450,000 to 500,000 distinct CDR3 sequences, about 13% being singletons. These data were likewise used in another study, on yellow fever vaccine responses in identical twins.

Sample: CD4+ T cells sorted from blood. These receptors came from a woman aged 18-29 years in good health. Each CDR3 is given with its conserved first and last residue. The D gene is left open where the match is weak. Expanded clones get a size class; other rows say once, few or many, or leave the size out.

TRBD1,TRBV11-2,few,TRBJ2-4,TGTGCCAGCAGCTTAGATTTCGACAGGGGGTTAGGAAACATTCAGTACTTC,CASSLDFDRGLGNIQYF
TRBD2,TRBV5-1,many,TRBJ2-1,TGCGCCAGCAGCCCCGGGACTAGCGGGAGGGGAGAGCAGTTCTTC,CASSPGTSGRGEQFF
TRBD2,TRBV25-1,.,TRBJ2-7,TGTGCCAGCAGTCTCATGGGGGGGGTAGACGAGCAGTACTTC,CASSLMGGVDEQYF
.,TRBV20-1,.,TRBJ2-5,TGCAGTGCTAGAGATCGGCGGGGCGGGGAGACCCAGTACTTC,CSARDRRGGETQYF
TRBD1,TRBV12-3/TRBV12-4,few,TRBJ2-7,TGTGCCAGCAGCGGGGACAGTGCCTACGAGCAGTACTTC,CASSGDSAYEQYF
.,TRBV28,.,TRBJ1-2,TGTGCCAGCAGTTCCCACTGGGAAGGCTATGGCTACACCTTC,CASSSHWEGYGYTF
TRBD2,TRBV2,.,TRBJ2-1,TGTGCCAGCAGTGTTAGCGGGGGGGCGAATGAGCAGTTCTTC,CASSVSGGANEQFF
.,TRBV7-9,many,TRBJ2-1,TGTGCCAGCAGCTTAGACTTCGAGGGTTCCTACAATGAGCAGTTCTTC,CASSLDFEGSYNEQFF
.,TRBV11-1,few,TRBJ2-1,TGTGCCAGCGGGAGTGGGACAGAGCAGTTCTTC,CASGSGTEQFF
.,TRBV7-9,few,TRBJ2-3,TGTGCCCTGATAGGGGGGAGCACAGATACGCAGTATTTT,CALIGGSTDTQYF
.,TRBV18,.,TRBJ2-7,TGTGCCAGCTCACCAATGATTGAGGCAAGTGACGAGCAGTACTTC,CASSPMIEASDEQYF
TRBD2,TRBV28,.,TRBJ2-3,TGTGCCAGCGTGCGCGGGGGGTTTCCAGATACGCAGTATTTT,CASVRGGFPDTQYF
TRBD2,TRBV18,.,TRBJ2-3,TGTGCCAGCTCACCCGGCGGGGGACTCACAGATACGCAGTATTTT,CASSPGGGLTDTQYF
.,TRBV5-1,.,TRBJ2-5,TGCGCCAGCAGCTTGACAGGGAGTACCAAAGAGACCCAGTACTTC,CASSLTGSTKETQYF
.,TRBV7-3,.,TRBJ2-5,TGTGCCAGCAGCCCACGACTGGGGGAGACCCAGTACTTC,CASSPRLGETQYF
TRBD2,TRBV9,few,TRBJ2-7,TGTGCCAGCAGCGACAGACTAGCGGGCGAGCAGTACTTC,CASSDRLAGEQYF
TRBD1,TRBV7-2,few,TRBJ1-6,TGTGCCAGCAGCGAAGGACAGGGGGCCCACTTT,CASSEGQGAHF
.,TRBV4-3,few,TRBJ2-1,TGCGCCAGCAGCCAACGTAGCTCCGCCGGAAATGAGCAGTTCTTC,CASSQRSSAGNEQFF
.,TRBV9,.,TRBJ1-3,TGTGCCAGCAGCGGCGGAGGGAGAAACACCATATATTTT,CASSGGGRNTIYF
TRBD1,TRBV4-2,.,TRBJ1-2,TGTGCCAGCAGCGAGAAACCGGGACAGAAGTATGGCTACACCTTC,CASSEKPGQKYGYTF
.,TRBV10-3,few,TRBJ1-4,TGTGCCACCCTGGGAGCAACTAATGAAAAACTGTTTTTT,CATLGATNEKLFF
.,TRBV29-1,.,TRBJ1-2,TGCAGCGTGGACCCGGCGGGGCTTAACTATGGCTACACCTTC,CSVDPAGLNYGYTF
.,TRBV7-2,.,TRBJ2-1,TGTGCCAGCAGCTTAGTTGCTGTGGGGAAGCAGTTCTTC,CASSLVAVGKQFF
.,TRBV20-1,many,TRBJ2-3,TGCAGTGCTGTGAGTCAGCGGGCGAGTCTAGATACGCAGTATTTT,CSAVSQRASLDTQYF
TRBD1,TRBV5-5,.,TRBJ1-4,TGTGCCAGCAGCGCAGGACAGGGGAGTGAAAAACTGTTTTTT,CASSAGQGSEKLFF
TRBD2,TRBV3-1,.,TRBJ2-7,TGTACCTGCAGTTTCGGTAGCGGGGGGTTGGTCATTGGCTACGAGCAGTACTTC,CTCSFGSGGLVIGYEQYF
TRBD1,TRBV10-3,few,TRBJ1-4,TGTGCCATCAGTGAGCCGGGACAGGGTAATGAAAAACTGTTTTTT,CAISEPGQGNEKLFF
TRBD2,TRBV5-1,few,TRBJ2-1,TGCGCCAGCACCCCGGAATTTGCGGGAGGGCCCGTGAATGAGCAGTTCTTC,CASTPEFAGGPVNEQFF
TRBD2,TRBV7-2,few,TRBJ2-2,TGTGCCAGCAGCAAACTAGCGGGGGGGATCACCGGGGAGCTGTTTTTT,CASSKLAGGITGELFF
TRBD1,TRBV12-3/TRBV12-4,.,TRBJ2-1,TGTGCCAGCATCTACAGGGGGCATAACAATGAGCAGTTCTTC,CASIYRGHNNEQFF
TRBD1,TRBV2,.,TRBJ1-5,TGTGCCAGCAGCCCGAGACAGGGGGATGGCAATCAGCCCCAGCATTTT,CASSPRQGDGNQPQHF
.,TRBV2,.,TRBJ2-7,TGTGCCAGCATCCCTGGCAGGGAACACGAGCAGTACTTC,CASIPGREHEQYF
TRBD2,TRBV11-2,.,TRBJ2-2,TGTGCCAGCAGCCTAGTCGGCGGGAGTAGTACCGGGGAGCTGTTTTTT,CASSLVGGSSTGELFF
TRBD2,TRBV24-1,.,TRBJ2-3,TGTGCCACCAGGTTAGGCGGGGGGCGCACAGATACGCAGTATTTT,CATRLGGGRTDTQYF
TRBD1,TRBV20-1,.,TRBJ2-1,TGCAGTGCTAGGACAGGGGCCTACAATGAGCAGTTCTTC,CSARTGAYNEQFF
TRBD2,TRBV2,few,TRBJ2-3,TGTGCCAGCAGTGAGCCCGAAAGGGAAGGGGAGGGTAACACAGATACGCAGTATTTT,CASSEPEREGEGNTDTQYF
.,TRBV2,few,TRBJ1-1,TGTGCCAGTCTCCCCGAGGGGTACCTTCAGGCTATGAACACTGAAGCTTTCTTT,CASLPEGYLQAMNTEAFF
.,TRBV12-3/TRBV12-4,many,TRBJ1-2,TGTGCCAGCAGTTTACTAGCCGGGACAAAACATTATGGCTACACCTTC,CASSLLAGTKHYGYTF
TRBD1,TRBV20-1,many,TRBJ2-7,TGCAGTGCTAGGGTCAGGGGGCACGAGCAGTACTTC,CSARVRGHEQYF
.,TRBV5-1,few,TRBJ2-7,TGCGCCAGCAGGTTCGGGCACGAGCAGTACTTC,CASRFGHEQYF
.,TRBV11-1,few,TRBJ2-3,TGTGCCAGCAGCTTAGCCCCAAGGAGGATTAGCACAGATACGCAGTATTTT,CASSLAPRRISTDTQYF
TRBD2,TRBV6-1,few,TRBJ2-5,TGTGCCAGCAGTGAAGCACTAGGACTAGCAGCCTCAGGGAACTTC,CASSEALGLAASGNF
TRBD1,TRBV12-3/TRBV12-4,many,TRBJ2-5,TGTGCCAGCAGTAAGACAGGGTGGGAGACCCAGTACTTC,CASSKTGWETQYF
TRBD1,TRBV20-1,.,TRBJ2-7,TGCAGTGCTAGAGAACCGGGACAGGCAACCTACGAGCAGTACTTC,CSAREPGQATYEQYF
TRBD2,TRBV20-1,.,TRBJ2-5,TGCAGTGCTAGGGCCGGGACTAGCGGTGGGTCCCAGTACTTC,CSARAGTSGGSQYF
.,TRBV11-1,few,TRBJ2-1,TGTGCCAGCCAGATCGACCCAGCGAGGAATGAGCAGTTCTTC,CASQIDPARNEQFF
TRBD1,TRBV12-3/TRBV12-4,many,TRBJ2-7,TGTGCCAGCAGTACAGGGGGCAATTACTACGAGCAGTACTTC,CASSTGGNYYEQYF
TRBD2,TRBV28,.,TRBJ2-3,TGTGCCAGCAGTTCCAGCGGGGAAGGCACAGATACGCAGTATTTT,CASSSSGEGTDTQYF
TRBD1,TRBV6-1,.,TRBJ1-2,TGTGCCGCCAGACAGGGATTTGGGGGCTACACCTTC,CAARQGFGGYTF
TRBD2,TRBV7-2,few,TRBJ2-7,TGTGCCAGCAGCTTCGGACCCAGGTCACTAGCGGTGGGCGAGCAGTACTTC,CASSFGPRSLAVGEQYF
.,TRBV7-6,few,TRBJ2-3,TGTGCCAGCAGCTTAGCGACCCCAGGAACAGCGGGCGGGGATACGCAGTATTTT,CASSLATPGTAGGDTQYF